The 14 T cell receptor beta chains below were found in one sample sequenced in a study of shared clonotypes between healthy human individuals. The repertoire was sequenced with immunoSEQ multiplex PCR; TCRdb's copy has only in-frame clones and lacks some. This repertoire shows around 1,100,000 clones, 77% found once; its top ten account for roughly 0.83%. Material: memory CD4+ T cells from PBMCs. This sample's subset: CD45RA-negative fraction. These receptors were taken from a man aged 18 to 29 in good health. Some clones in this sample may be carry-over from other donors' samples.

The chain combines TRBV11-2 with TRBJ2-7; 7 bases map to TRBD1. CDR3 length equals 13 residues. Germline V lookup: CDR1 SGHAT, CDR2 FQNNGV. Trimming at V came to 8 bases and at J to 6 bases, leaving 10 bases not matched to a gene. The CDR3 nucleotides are TGTGCCAGCCAGCGGACAGGTTCCCTCGAGCAGTACTTC. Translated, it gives CASQRTGSLEQYF. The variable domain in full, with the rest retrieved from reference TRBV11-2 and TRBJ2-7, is EAGVAQSPRYKIIEKRQSVAFWCNPISGHATLYWYQQILGQGPKLLIQFQNNGVVDDSQLPKDRFSAERLKGVDSTLKIQPAKLEDSAVYLCASQRTGSLEQYFGPGTRLTVT.

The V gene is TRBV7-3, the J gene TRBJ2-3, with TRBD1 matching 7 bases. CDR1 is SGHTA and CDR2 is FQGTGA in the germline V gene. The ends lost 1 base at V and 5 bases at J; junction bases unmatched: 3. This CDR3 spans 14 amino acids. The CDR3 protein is CASSLNRQGDTQYF. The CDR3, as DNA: TGTGCCAGCAGCTTAAACCGACAGGGAGATACGCAGTATTTT.

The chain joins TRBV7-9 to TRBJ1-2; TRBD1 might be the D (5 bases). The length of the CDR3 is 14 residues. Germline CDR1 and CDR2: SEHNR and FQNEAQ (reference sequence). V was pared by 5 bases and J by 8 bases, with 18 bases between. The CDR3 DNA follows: TGTGCCAGCAGCCGGGACCGCGTCTTCGGCGGCTACACCTTC. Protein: CASSRDRVFGGYTF. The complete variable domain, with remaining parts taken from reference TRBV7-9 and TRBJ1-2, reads DTGVSQNPRHKITKRGQNVTFRCDPISEHNRLYWYRQTLGQGPEFLTYFQNEAQLEKSRLLSDRFSAERPKGSFSTLEIQRTEQGDSAMYLCASSRDRVFGGYTFGSGTRLTVV.

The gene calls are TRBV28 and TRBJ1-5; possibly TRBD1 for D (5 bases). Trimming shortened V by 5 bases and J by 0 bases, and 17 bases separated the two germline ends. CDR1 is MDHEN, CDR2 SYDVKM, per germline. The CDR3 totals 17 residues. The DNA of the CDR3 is TGTGCCAGCAGTCCGGCCCACCTCGGGGGTAGCAATCAGCCCCAGCATTTT. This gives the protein CASSPAHLGGSNQPQHF.

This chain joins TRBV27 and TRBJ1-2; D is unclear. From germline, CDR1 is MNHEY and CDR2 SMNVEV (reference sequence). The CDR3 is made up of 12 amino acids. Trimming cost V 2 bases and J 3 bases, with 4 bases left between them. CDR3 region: CASSLQDYGYTF. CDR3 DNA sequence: TGTGCCAGCAGTTTACAGGACTATGGCTACACCTTC.

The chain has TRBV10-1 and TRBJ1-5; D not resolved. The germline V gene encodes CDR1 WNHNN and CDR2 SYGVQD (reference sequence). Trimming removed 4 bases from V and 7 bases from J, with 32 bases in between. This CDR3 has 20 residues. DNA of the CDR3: TGCGCCAGCAGTGCAAATCTTTTATTGGAAACAAGACCATCGGGACAGCCCCAGCATTTT. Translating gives CASSANLLLETRPSGQPQHF.

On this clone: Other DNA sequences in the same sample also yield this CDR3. CDR3 loop: CASRMLRGGAPSANVLTF. The CDR3, as DNA: TGTGCCAGTAGAATGCTCAGGGGTGGGGCCCCCTCTGCCAACGTCCTGACTTTC. The rearrangement uses TRBV19 and TRBJ2-6; TRBD1 might be the D (6 bases). Germline CDR1 LNHDA, CDR2 SQIVND (reference sequence). Trimming cost V 6 bases and J 7 bases, with 25 bases left between them. The CDR3 is made up of 18 amino acids.

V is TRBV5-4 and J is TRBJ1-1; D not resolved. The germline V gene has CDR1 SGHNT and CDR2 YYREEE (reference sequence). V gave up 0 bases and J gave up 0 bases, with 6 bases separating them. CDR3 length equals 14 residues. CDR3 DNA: TGTGCCAGCAGCTTGGGCCAGGTGAACACTGAAGCTTTCTTT. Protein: CASSLGQVNTEAFF.

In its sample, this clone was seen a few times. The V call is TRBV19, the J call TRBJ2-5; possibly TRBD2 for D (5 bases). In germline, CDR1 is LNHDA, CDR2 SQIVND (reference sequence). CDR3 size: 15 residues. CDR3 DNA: TGTGGGGCCCCTAGGCCTAGCACGACTAAGGAGACCCAGTACTTC. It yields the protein CGAPRPSTTKETQYF.

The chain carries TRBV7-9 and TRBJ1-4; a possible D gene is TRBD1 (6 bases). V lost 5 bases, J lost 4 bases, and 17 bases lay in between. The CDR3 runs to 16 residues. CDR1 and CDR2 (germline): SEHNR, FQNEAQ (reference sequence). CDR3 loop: CASSRRIGGFNEKLFF. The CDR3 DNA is TGTGCCAGCAGCCGCCGGATCGGGGGCTTTAATGAAAAACTGTTTTTT.

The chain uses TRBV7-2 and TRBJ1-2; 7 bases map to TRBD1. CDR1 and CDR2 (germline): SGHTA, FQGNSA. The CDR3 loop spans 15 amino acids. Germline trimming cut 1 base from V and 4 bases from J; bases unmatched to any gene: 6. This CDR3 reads CASSLGAGGSYGYTF. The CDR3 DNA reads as TGTGCCAGCAGCTTAGGAGCAGGGGGTAGCTATGGCTACACCTTC.

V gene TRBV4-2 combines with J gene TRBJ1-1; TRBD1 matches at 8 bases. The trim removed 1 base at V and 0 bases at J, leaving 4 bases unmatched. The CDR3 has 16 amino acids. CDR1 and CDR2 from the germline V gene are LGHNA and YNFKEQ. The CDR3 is CASSQGQGTLNTEAFF. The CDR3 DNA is TGTGCCAGCAGCCAAGGACAGGGGACCCTGAACACTGAAGCTTTCTTT.

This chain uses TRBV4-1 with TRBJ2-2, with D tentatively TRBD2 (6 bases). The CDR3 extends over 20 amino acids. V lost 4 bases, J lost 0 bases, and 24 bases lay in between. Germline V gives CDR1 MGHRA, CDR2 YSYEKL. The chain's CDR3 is CASSPLLLRELEPNTGELFF. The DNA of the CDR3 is TGCGCCAGCAGCCCCCTCCTTCTCCGGGAGTTGGAGCCGAACACCGGGGAGCTGTTTTTT.

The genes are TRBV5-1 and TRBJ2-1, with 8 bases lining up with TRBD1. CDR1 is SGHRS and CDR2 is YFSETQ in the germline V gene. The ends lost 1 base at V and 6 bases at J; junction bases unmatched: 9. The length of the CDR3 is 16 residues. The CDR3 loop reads CASSLSRQGMGNEQFF. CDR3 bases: TGCGCCAGCAGCTTGAGCAGACAGGGGATGGGCAATGAGCAGTTCTTC.